Each of the 20 T cell receptor beta chains below was sequenced from the same sample in a study of T cell repertoires in cytomegalovirus infection. TCRdb re-derived calls from the reads in MiXCR, one entry per CDR3 protein. The sample has hundreds of thousands of distinct CDR3 sequences, more than 30% seen once. Their antigens remain unidentified. This sample comprised cultured PBMCs, obtained from culture after CMV antigen stimulation. The source of these receptors is a human donor in good health (CMV status not recorded). Some clones in this sample may be carry-over from other donors' samples.

This clonotype showed up just a few times. This chain uses TRBV28 with TRBJ2-7; no reliable D call. The CDR3 loop spans 13 amino acids. Looked up from germline, CDR1 is MDHEN and CDR2 is SYDVKM. The ends were cut back, 1 base at V and 4 bases at J, with 8 bases in the middle. The chain's CDR3 is CASSLFWGYEQYF. Here the CDR3 DNA reads TGTGCCAGCAGTTTATTTTGGGGATACGAGCAGTACTTC.

This chain connects TRBV6-5 to TRBJ1-2; 7 bases are shared with TRBD1. In germline, CDR1 is MNHEY, CDR2 SVGAGI. The CDR3 has 16 residues. V trimming: 1 base; J trimming: 4 bases; junction bases outside the gene matches: 9. This CDR3 is CASSYLRQGLTYGYTF. CDR3 in DNA: TGTGCCAGCAGTTACTTAAGACAGGGCCTGACCTATGGCTACACCTTC.

This clonotype was counted only a few times. This chain uses TRBV7-2 with TRBJ2-7, with 7 bases fitting TRBD1. Germline assignment: CDR1 SGHTA and CDR2 FQGNSA. The ends lost 6 bases at V and 1 base at J; junction bases unmatched: 3. CDR3 length equals 13 residues. CDR3 residues: CASRLGQSYEQYF. The CDR3 DNA reads as TGTGCCAGCAGGTTGGGACAGTCCTACGAGCAGTACTTC.

The table lists this clonotype with a count of one. The CDR3 loop reads CASQFSTPGAEAFF. The CDR3 nucleotides are TGTGCCAGCCAGTTTTCAACTCCTGGCGCTGAAGCTTTCTTT. This chain links TRBV7-3 with TRBJ1-1; no clear D gene. This CDR3 spans 14 amino acids. Between the trimmed V and J ends, which lost 8 bases and 6 bases, there was a span of 19 bases. CDR1 and CDR2 (germline): SGHTA, FQGTGA.

This clonotype was observed at least ten times. This chain uses TRBV6-5 with TRBJ2-1; 7 nucleotides agree with TRBD2. V trimming: 0 bases; J trimming: 5 bases; junction bases outside the gene matches: 1. The CDR3 extends over 14 amino acids. Per the germline V gene, CDR1 is MNHEY and CDR2 is SVGAGI. CDR3 sequence reads: CASSYSGLNNEQFF. CDR3 DNA sequence: TGTGCCAGCAGTTACTCGGGACTAAACAATGAGCAGTTCTTC.

The genes are TRBV11-2 and TRBJ2-3; 14 bases align to TRBD2. Germline CDR1 is SGHAT and CDR2 is FQNNGV. The CDR3 is made up of 19 amino acids. V gave up 4 bases and J gave up 1 base; unmatched junction bases: 10. The CDR3 region has the DNA TGTGCCAGCAGCTCTTCGACTAGCGGGAGGGCCCGGGGCACAGATACGCAGTATTTT. This translates into CASSSSTSGRARGTDTQYF.

This chain joins TRBV5-5 and TRBJ1-6; no clear D. The CDR3 extends over 18 amino acids. Germline values: CDR1 SGHKS, CDR2 YYEKEE (reference sequence). Between the trimmed V and J ends, which lost 6 bases and 0 bases, there was a span of 19 bases. In DNA form, the CDR3 reads TGTGCCAGCACCCCCCCCCGGGCAGGCAGCTCCTATAATTCACCCCTCCACTTT. As protein: CASTPPRAGSSYNSPLHF.

This clonotype appeared a few times. This sequence joins TRBV5-1 and TRBJ2-3, with 7 bases fitting TRBD1. J lost 6 bases, V lost 3 bases, and 7 bases had no gene match. Germline CDR1 SGHRS, CDR2 YFSETQ. This CDR3 is 14 amino acids long. The CDR3 region is CASSYGQVQDTQYF. CDR3 DNA: TGCGCCAGCAGCTATGGACAGGTTCAGGATACGCAGTATTTT. Supplemented by reference TRBV5-1 and TRBJ2-3, the full variable domain reads KAGVTQTPRYLIKTRGQQVTLSCSPISGHRSVSWYQQTPGQGLQFLFEYFSETQRNKGNFPGRFSGRQFSNSRSEMNVSTLELGDSALYLCASSYGQVQDTQYFGPGTRLTVL.

The chain employs TRBV20-1 and TRBJ2-1; TRBD2 agrees at 10 bases. In germline, CDR1 is DFQATT, CDR2 SNEGSKA (reference sequence). J was trimmed by 7 bases and V by 2 bases; bases with no gene match: 5. The CDR3 is 14 residues long. CDR3 coding DNA: TGCAGTGCTAGATACCCTAGCGGGAGTAATGAGCAGTTCTTC. Its translation is CSARYPSGSNEQFF.

This rearrangement joins TRBV12-3 or TRBV12-4 to TRBJ2-3; D unclear. Trimming cost V 6 bases and J 4 bases, with 14 bases left between them. CDR3 length: 14 residues. CDR3 nucleotide sequence: TGTGCCAGCAGCACACAAAATGGGGCAGATACGCAGTATTTT. This encodes CASSTQNGADTQYF.

This chain uses TRBV14 with TRBJ2-3; 14 bases fit TRBD2. Trimming removed 3 bases from V and 2 bases from J; junction bases left unmatched: 4. CDR3 length: 17 residues. Germline values: CDR1 SGHDN, CDR2 FVKESK. The CDR3 here is CASSHLGLAGVTDTQYF. The CDR3 bases are TGTGCCAGCAGCCACCTGGGACTAGCGGGAGTCACAGATACGCAGTATTTT.

V usage is TRBV7-6 and J usage is TRBJ2-6, with a weak D call TRBD1 (5 bases). Germline loops: CDR1 SGHVS, CDR2 FNYEAQ. V lost 4 bases and J 0 bases, leaving 19 bases between the germline ends. This CDR3 contains 19 residues. CDR3 loop: CASSYTWTPSSSGANVLTF. DNA of the CDR3: TGTGCCAGCAGCTATACCTGGACACCCTCTAGCTCTGGGGCCAACGTCCTGACTTTC.

This clonotype showed up just a few times. The rearrangement links TRBV11-2 to TRBJ2-3; a weak D match, TRBD2 (5 bases). The V and J ends lost 6 bases and 0 bases respectively, with 13 bases between them. The CDR3 is 15 amino acids. From germline, CDR1 is SGHAT and CDR2 FQNNGV. In nucleotides, the CDR3 is TGTGCCAGCAGAGAGAGCGGTTCTAGCACAGATACGCAGTATTTT. Its protein is CASRESGSSTDTQYF.

This clonotype has just a few counts. The rearrangement uses TRBV6-6 and TRBJ2-5; 7 bases fit TRBD2. Germline CDR1 reads MNHNY; CDR2 reads SVGAGI (reference sequence). The CDR3 is 16 amino acids. The V segment lost 0 bases and the J segment 5 bases; nucleotides outside the gene matches: 9. CDR3 in DNA: TGTGCCAGCAGTTACTCTCACGCGGGAGATGCTGAGACCCAGTACTTC. Translation: CASSYSHAGDAETQYF.

This sequence joins TRBV11-1 and TRBJ2-2; no clear D. The CDR3 is made up of 14 amino acids. The V end was cut by 5 bases, the J end by 8 bases, with 15 bases between. From germline, CDR1 is SGHAT and CDR2 FQDESV (reference sequence). CDR3 in amino acids: CASSPPVVGGELFF. The CDR3 DNA is TGTGCCAGCAGCCCCCCGGTAGTGGGGGGGGAGCTGTTTTTT.

This clonotype was detected ten times or more. The chain uses TRBV7-2 and TRBJ2-3, with TRBD1 as a possible D gene (6 bases). The V end was cut by 1 base, the J end by 3 bases, with 8 bases between. The germline V gene has CDR1 SGHTA and CDR2 FQGNSA. CDR3 length: 14 residues. CDR3 in DNA: TGTGCCAGCAGCTTAGTTCAGGGGACAGATACGCAGTATTTT. This codes for CASSLVQGTDTQYF.

This clonotype was counted between two and nine times. This sequence joins TRBV28 and TRBJ1-4, with 8 positions matching TRBD1. CDR3 length: 13 amino acids. CDR1 is MDHEN and CDR2 is SYDVKM in the germline V gene. The junction had 6 bases not matched to a gene; V was cut back by 4 bases and J by 11 bases. CDR3 sequence reads: CASSYSTGGKLFF. The CDR3 coding sequence is TGTGCCAGCAGTTACTCTACAGGGGGTAAACTGTTTTTT.

This clonotype has more than one count but fewer than ten. This chain links TRBV12-3 or TRBV12-4 with TRBJ1-1; D is perhaps TRBD1 (6 bases). The CDR3 is made up of 16 amino acids. V dropped 3 bases and J dropped 1 base, with 15 bases sitting between them. The CDR3 DNA sequence: TGTGCCAGCAGTTTTATTACAGGGAGCCCGAACACTGAAGCTTTCTTT. Protein: CASSFITGSPNTEAFF.

This clonotype was counted a few times. The chain links TRBV9 to TRBJ2-3; possible D gene TRBD1, 5 bases. The CDR3 spans 15 residues. Trimming pared 0 bases from V and 2 bases from J, leaving 10 bases between. The germline V gene encodes CDR1 SGDLS and CDR2 YYNGEE. Here the CDR3 reads CASSVEVGHTDTQYF. CDR3 coding DNA: TGTGCCAGCAGCGTAGAAGTGGGGCACACAGATACGCAGTATTTT.

This clonotype was observed a single time. The gene calls are TRBV15 and TRBJ2-2; D possibly uses TRBD1 or TRBD2 (5 bases each). The V end lost 2 bases, the J end lost 4 bases, and 26 bases lay between the germline ends. Germline lookup yields CDR1 LNHNV and CDR2 YYDKDF (reference sequence). This CDR3 spans 20 amino acids. CDR3 loop: CATSRTSGTDRRSSTGELFF. CDR3 sequence (DNA): TGTGCCACCAGCAGAACCTCCGGGACGGACCGAAGAAGCAGCACCGGGGAGCTGTTTTTT.